The TCR beta chain described here comes from a study of human T cells and chemical hapten exposure. Broader study findings: Expanded TCRs grouped into significantly more large CDR3 similarity clusters than controls produced.

Time point in this sample: patch test 1, 2 weeks after DPC sensitization. Described treatment: therapeutic diphenylcyclopropenone sensitization with weekly scalp DPC. Worth noting for this clonotype: Its antigen remains unidentified.

The CDR3 runs to 14 residues. V lost 3 bases, J lost 10 bases, and 4 bases stayed unmatched. Germline lookup yields CDR1 ENHRY and CDR2 SYGVKD. TCRdb re-analysed the RACE reads in MiXCR, keeping a single row per CDR3 protein. The sample carries roughly 120,000 distinct CDR3 sequences, roughly 13% recorded once. The specimen comprised whole blood, sampled in connection with sensitization to the hapten diphenylcyclopropenone (DPC). This rearrangement joins TRBV10-3 to TRBJ1-6; 9 bases line up with TRBD1. This clonotype originated in a young man with alopecia areata. Some clones in this sample may be carry-over from other donors' samples. The DNA for the CDR3 is TGTGCCATCAGTGAAGGGACAGGGACGTCACCCCTCCACTTT. This encodes CAISEGTGTSPLHF.